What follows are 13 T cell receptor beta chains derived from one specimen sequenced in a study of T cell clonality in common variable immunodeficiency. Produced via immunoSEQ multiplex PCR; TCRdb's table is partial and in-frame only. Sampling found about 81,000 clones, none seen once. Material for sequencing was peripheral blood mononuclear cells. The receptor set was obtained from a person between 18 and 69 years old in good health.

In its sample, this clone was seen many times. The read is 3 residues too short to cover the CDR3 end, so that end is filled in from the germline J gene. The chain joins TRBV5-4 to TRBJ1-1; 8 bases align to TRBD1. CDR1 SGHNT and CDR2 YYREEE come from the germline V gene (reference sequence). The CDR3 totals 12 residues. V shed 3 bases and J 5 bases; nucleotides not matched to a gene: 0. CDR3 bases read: TGTGCCAGCAGCTACAGGGGGACTGAA. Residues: CASSYRGTE. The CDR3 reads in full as CASSYRGTEAFF.

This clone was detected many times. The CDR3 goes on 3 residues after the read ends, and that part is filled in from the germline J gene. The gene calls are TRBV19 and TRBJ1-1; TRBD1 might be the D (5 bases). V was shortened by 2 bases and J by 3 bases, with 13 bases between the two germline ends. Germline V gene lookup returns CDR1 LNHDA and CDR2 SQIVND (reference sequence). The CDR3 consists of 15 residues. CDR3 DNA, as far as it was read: TGTGCCAGTAGTATAAGACAGCCGAGGGACACTGAA. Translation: CASSIRQPRDTE. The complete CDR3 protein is CASSIRQPRDTEAFF.

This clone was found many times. Here the CDR3 reads CASSIIGRQGGGEAFF. Incomplete CDR3 DNA: TGTGCCAGTAGTATAATCGGTCGACAGGGGGGGGGTGAA. The J gene is TRBJ1-1, the V gene TRBV19; 9 positions match TRBD1. The CDR3 end is not reached by the read, which stops 3 residues before it; the germline J gene fills it in. Germline assignment: CDR1 LNHDA and CDR2 SQIVND (reference sequence). V was pared by 2 bases and J by 7 bases, with 11 bases of the junction left unmatched. CDR3 length: 16 residues.

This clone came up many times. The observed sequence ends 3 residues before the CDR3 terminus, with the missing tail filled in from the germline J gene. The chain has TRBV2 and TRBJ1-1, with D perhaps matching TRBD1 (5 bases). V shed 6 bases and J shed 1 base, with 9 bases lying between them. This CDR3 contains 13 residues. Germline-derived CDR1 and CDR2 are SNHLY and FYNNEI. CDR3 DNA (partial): TGTGCCAGCAGAAAAGACAGGAACACTGAA. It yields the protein CASRKDRNTE. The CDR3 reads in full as CASRKDRNTEAFF.

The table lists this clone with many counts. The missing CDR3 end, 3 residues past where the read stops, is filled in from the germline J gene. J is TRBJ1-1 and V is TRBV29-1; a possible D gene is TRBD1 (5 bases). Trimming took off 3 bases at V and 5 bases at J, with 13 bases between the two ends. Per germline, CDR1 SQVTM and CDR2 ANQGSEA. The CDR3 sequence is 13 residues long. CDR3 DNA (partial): TGCAGCGTTGAGGGGCCGAGCAGGACTGAA. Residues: CSVEGPSRTE. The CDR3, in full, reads CSVEGPSRTEAFF.

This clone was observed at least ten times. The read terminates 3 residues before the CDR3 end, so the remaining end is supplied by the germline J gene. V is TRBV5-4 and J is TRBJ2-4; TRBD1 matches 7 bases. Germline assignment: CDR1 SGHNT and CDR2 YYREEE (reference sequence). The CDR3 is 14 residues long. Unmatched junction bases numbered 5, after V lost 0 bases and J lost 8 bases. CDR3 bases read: TGTGCCAGCAGCTTGGAAAGGGGGCCCTACATT. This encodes CASSLERGPYI. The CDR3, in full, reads CASSLERGPYIQYF.

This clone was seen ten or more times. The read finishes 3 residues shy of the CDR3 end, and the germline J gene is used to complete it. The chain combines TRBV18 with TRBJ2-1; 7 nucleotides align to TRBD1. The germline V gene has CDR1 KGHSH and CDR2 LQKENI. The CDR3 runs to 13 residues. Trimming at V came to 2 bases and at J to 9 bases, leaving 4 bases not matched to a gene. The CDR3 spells CASSPLTGAEQFF. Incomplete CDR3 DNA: TGTGCCAGCTCACCATTAACAGGGGCTGAG.

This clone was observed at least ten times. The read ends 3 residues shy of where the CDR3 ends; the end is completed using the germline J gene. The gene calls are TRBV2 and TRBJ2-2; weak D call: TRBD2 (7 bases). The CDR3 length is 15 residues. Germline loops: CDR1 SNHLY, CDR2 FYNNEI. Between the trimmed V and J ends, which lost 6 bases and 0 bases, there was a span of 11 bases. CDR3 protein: CASSRGATNTGELFF. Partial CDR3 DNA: TGTGCCAGCAGCCGGGGGGCAACGAACACCGGGGAG.

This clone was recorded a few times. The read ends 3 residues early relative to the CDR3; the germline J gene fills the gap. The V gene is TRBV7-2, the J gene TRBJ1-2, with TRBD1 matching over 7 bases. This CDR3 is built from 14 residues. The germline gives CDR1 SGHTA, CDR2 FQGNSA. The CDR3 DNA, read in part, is TGTGCCAGCAGCTTAGCAGTACAGGGGAAGGGC. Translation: CASSLAVQGKG. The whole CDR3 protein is CASSLAVQGKGYTF.

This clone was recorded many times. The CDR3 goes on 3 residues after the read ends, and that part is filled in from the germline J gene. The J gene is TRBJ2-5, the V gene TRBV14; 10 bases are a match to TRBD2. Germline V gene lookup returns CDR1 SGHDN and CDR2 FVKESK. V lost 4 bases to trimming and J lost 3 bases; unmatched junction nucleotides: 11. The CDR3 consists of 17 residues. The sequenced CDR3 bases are TGTGCCAGCAGCCCAGCGTGGATAGCGGGAGGTAAAGAGACC. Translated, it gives CASSPAWIAGGKET. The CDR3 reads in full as CASSPAWIAGGKETQYF.

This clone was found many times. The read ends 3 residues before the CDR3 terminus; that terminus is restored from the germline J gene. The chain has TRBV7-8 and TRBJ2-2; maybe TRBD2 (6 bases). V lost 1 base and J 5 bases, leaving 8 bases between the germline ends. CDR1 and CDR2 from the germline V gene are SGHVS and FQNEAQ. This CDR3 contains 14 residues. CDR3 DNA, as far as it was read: TGTGCCAGCAGCTTAGGGGCGGGGACCGGGGAG. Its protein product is CASSLGAGTGE. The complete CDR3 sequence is CASSLGAGTGELFF.

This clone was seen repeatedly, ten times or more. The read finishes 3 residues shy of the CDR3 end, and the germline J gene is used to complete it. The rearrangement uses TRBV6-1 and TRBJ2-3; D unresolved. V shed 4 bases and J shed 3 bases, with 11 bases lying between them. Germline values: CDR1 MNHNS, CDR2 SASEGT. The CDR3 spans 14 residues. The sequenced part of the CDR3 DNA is TGTGCCAGCAGTGTCGACACTCCTACAGATACG. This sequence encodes CASSVDTPTDT. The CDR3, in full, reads CASSVDTPTDTQYF.

The sequenced part of the CDR3 DNA is TGCAGTGCTAGAGCCGCACTAGCGGAAAGGACGATTTCCGCCGAG. This gives the protein CSARAALAERTISAE. The entire CDR3 protein is CSARAALAERTISAEQYF. The gene calls are TRBV20-1 and TRBJ2-7; TRBD2 matches at 8 bases. The read halts 3 residues ahead of the CDR3 end, with the missing end drawn from the germline J gene. The length of the CDR3 is 18 residues. J was trimmed by 6 bases and V by 1 base; bases with no gene match: 20. The germline V gene has CDR1 DFQATT and CDR2 SNEGSKA (reference sequence).